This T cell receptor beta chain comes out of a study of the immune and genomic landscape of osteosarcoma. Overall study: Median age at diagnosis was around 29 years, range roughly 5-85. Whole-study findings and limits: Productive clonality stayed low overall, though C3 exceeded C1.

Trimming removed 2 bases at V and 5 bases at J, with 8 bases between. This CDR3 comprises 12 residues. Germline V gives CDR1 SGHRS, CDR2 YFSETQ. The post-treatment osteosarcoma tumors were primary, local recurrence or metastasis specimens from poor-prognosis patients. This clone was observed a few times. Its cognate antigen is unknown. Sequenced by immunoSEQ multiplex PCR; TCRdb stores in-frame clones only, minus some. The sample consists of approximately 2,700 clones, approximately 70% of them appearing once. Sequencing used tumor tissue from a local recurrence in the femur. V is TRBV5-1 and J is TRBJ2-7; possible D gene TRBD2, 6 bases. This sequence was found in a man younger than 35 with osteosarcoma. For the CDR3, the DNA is TGCGCCAGCAGCTTCCCTAGCGACGAGCAGTACTTC. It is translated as CASSFPSDEQYF.